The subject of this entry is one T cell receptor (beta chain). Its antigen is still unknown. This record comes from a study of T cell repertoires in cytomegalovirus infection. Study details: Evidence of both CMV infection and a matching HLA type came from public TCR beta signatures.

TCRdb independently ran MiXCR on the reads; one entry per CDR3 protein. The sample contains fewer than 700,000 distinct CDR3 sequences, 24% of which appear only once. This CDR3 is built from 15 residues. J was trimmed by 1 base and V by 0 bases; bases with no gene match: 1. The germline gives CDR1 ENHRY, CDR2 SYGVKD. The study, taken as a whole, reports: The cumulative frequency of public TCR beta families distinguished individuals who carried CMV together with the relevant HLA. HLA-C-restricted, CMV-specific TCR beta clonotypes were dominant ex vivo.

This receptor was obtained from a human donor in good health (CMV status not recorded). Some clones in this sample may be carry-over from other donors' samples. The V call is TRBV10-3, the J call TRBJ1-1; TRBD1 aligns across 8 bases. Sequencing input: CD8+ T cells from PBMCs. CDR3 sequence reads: CAISESGQGNTEAFF. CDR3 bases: TGTGCCATCAGTGAGTCTGGACAGGGGAACACTGAAGCTTTCTTT.